This T cell receptor (beta chain) comes out of a study of cytomegalovirus exposure and HLA in healthy donors. It was with 60 Vbeta and 13 Jbeta primers that the PCR ran. This table comes from immunoSEQ multiplex PCR, and its TCRdb copy is limited to in-frame clones, with some not included. The sample table includes approximately 100,000 clones. The CDR3 is made up of 14 amino acids. CDR1 is MDHEN, CDR2 SYDVKM, per germline. V was clipped by 7 bases and J by 3 bases; unmatched bases: 8. This receptor was taken from a man over 45 in good health and CMV-seronegative. V is TRBV28 and J is TRBJ2-7; TRBD1 matches at 8 bases. Input material: PBMCs. This CDR3 reads CASMLRQGIYEQYF. CDR3 nucleotides: TGTGCCAGCATGTTGAGACAGGGGATCTACGAGCAGTACTTC.